This passage covers 21 T cell receptor beta chains from one sample sequenced in a study of shared clonotypes between healthy human individuals. Data came from immunoSEQ multiplex PCR; TCRdb stores just in-frame clones and leaves some out. This sample yields around 2.1 million clones, of which 85% to 95% are seen a single time; 1.5% to 2% belongs to the top ten. Only CD45RO-negative cells positively selected for CCR7 counted as naive CD8 cells, so terminally differentiated effector memory CD45RA+ cells were excluded. The sequencing input was naive CD8+ T cells from PBMCs. These receptors were collected from a man aged 18 to 29 in good health. Some clones in this sample may be carry-over from other donors' samples.

The chain carries TRBV25-1 and TRBJ2-7; D ambiguous. Germline V gene sequence: CDR1 MGHDK, CDR2 SYGVNS. The germline V and J ends were trimmed by 3 bases and 6 bases, with 12 bases remaining between them. This CDR3 spans 13 amino acids. CDR3 loop: CASSDPGSSEQYF. CDR3 DNA sequence: TGTGCCAGCAGTGATCCCGGGTCAAGCGAGCAGTACTTC.

The V and J genes are TRBV30 and TRBJ2-7, with 10 bases lining up with TRBD1. In germline, CDR1 is GTSNPN, CDR2 SVGIG (reference sequence). The CDR3 loop spans 14 amino acids. The junction had 6 bases not matched to a gene; V was cut back by 2 bases and J by 5 bases. CDR3 amino acids: CAWSHGTGEDEQYF. The CDR3 nucleotides are TGTGCCTGGAGTCACGGGACAGGGGAGGACGAGCAGTACTTC.

V usage is TRBV6-5 and J usage is TRBJ2-1; D not certain. Per germline, CDR1 MNHEY and CDR2 SVGAGI. The CDR3 is 11 amino acids. Between the trimmed V and J ends, which lost 4 bases and 9 bases, there was a span of 7 bases. This chain's CDR3 is CASSSTGEQFF. The CDR3 nucleotides are TGTGCCAGCAGTTCGACGGGTGAGCAGTTCTTC.

With regard to this clone: Different DNA sequences within this sample yield the same CDR3. The J gene is TRBJ1-1, the V gene TRBV4-1; D is ambiguous. This CDR3 spans 13 amino acids. Germline V lookup: CDR1 MGHRA, CDR2 YSYEKL. Trimming removed 0 bases at V and 1 base at J, with 3 bases between. The CDR3 is CASSQDRNTEAFF. The CDR3 DNA reads TGCGCCAGCAGCCAAGACAGGAACACTGAAGCTTTCTTT.

This chain joins TRBV5-5 and TRBJ2-7; TRBD1 matches at 11 bases. CDR1 SGHKS and CDR2 YYEKEE come from the germline V gene (reference sequence). The junction had 7 bases not matched to a gene; V was cut back by 2 bases and J by 3 bases. The CDR3 covers 16 residues. This CDR3 is CASSFGQGAPLYEQYF. For the CDR3, the DNA is TGTGCCAGCAGCTTCGGACAGGGGGCCCCTCTCTACGAGCAGTACTTC.

The J gene is TRBJ2-7, the V gene TRBV5-8; D remains ambiguous. Trimming took 4 bases from V and 3 from J, leaving 17 bases between them. CDR1 is SGHTS and CDR2 is YDEGEE in the germline V gene. This CDR3 comprises 15 residues. The CDR3 sequence is CASSLTRHRVYEQYF. The CDR3 nucleotides read TGTGCCAGCAGCCTTACTCGACACCGTGTCTACGAGCAGTACTTC.

The chain has TRBV11-2 and TRBJ2-2; tentatively, D is TRBD2 (5 bases). The CDR3 has 16 residues. The germline gives CDR1 SGHAT, CDR2 FQNNGV. Deletions cut 2 bases from V and 6 bases from J, with 16 bases between. CDR3 in amino acids: CASSLLAPVLAGELFF. In DNA, the CDR3 is TGTGCCAGCAGCTTACTAGCCCCTGTGCTAGCCGGGGAGCTGTTTTTT.

The gene calls are TRBV19 and TRBJ2-1; 8 nucleotides line up with TRBD2. The V and J ends lost 11 bases and 8 bases, in that order; junction bases with no gene match: 14. CDR3 size: 14 residues. CDR1 is LNHDA and CDR2 is SQIVND in the germline V gene (reference sequence). CDR3 nucleotide sequence: TGTGCCTCCGCCCGGGTGCGGGAGGTCTATGAGCAGTTCTTC. This gives the protein CASARVREVYEQFF.

The V and J genes are TRBV6-5 and TRBJ2-2; no clear D gene. Between the trimmed V and J ends, which lost 2 bases and 6 bases, there was a span of 4 bases. The CDR3 consists of 12 residues. Germline loops: CDR1 MNHEY, CDR2 SVGAGI. The DNA of the CDR3 is TGTGCCAGCAGTTACGTGGCCGGGGAGCTGTTTTTT. This translates into CASSYVAGELFF.

V is TRBV11-2 and J is TRBJ2-1; D remains unclear. The ends were cut back, 2 bases at V and 12 bases at J, with 14 bases in the middle. The CDR3 runs 13 residues. Germline V CDR1 and CDR2: SGHAT, FQNNGV. CDR3 residues: CASSLYGFQWQFF. The CDR3 nucleotides read TGTGCCAGCAGCTTATATGGGTTCCAGTGGCAGTTCTTC. The full variable domain, rest sourced from reference TRBV11-2 and TRBJ2-1, is EAGVAQSPRYKIIEKRQSVAFWCNPISGHATLYWYQQILGQGPKLLIQFQNNGVVDDSQLPKDRFSAERLKGVDSTLKIQPAKLEDSAVYLCASSLYGFQWQFFGPGTRLTVL.

The chain is built from TRBV6-5 and TRBJ2-1, with 8 bases lining up with TRBD2. The V gene end was trimmed by 0 bases and the J gene end by 5 bases; junction bases not matched to a gene: 3. Germline CDR1 reads MNHEY; CDR2 reads SVGAGI. This CDR3 region has 15 residues. The CDR3 protein is CASSYSTSGNNEQFF. The CDR3 bases are TGTGCCAGCAGTTACTCTACTAGCGGAAACAATGAGCAGTTCTTC.

V is TRBV19 and J is TRBJ2-7, with a tentative D call TRBD1 (7 bases). The germline CDR1 and CDR2 sequences are LNHDA and SQIVND (reference sequence). The CDR3 contains 15 residues. Trimming left V 5 bases short and J 0 bases short, with 14 bases between. This CDR3 is CASSEAGGSSYEQYF. The CDR3 region has the DNA TGTGCCAGTAGTGAAGCAGGGGGGAGCTCCTACGAGCAGTACTTC.

This chain uses TRBV5-6 with TRBJ2-3; D is perhaps TRBD1 or TRBD2 (5 bases each). There are 14 residues in the CDR3. The ends were cut back, 4 bases at V and 11 bases at J, with 20 bases in the middle. Germline CDR1 and CDR2: SGHDT and YYEEEE. The CDR3: CASSPSEGQMKQYF. CDR3 DNA sequence: TGTGCCAGCAGCCCGAGCGAGGGGCAGATGAAGCAGTATTTT.

The chain links TRBV9 to TRBJ1-1; D may be TRBD1 (6 bases). This CDR3 comprises 14 residues. Germline CDR1 reads SGDLS; CDR2 reads YYNGEE. V gave up 4 bases and J gave up 0 bases, with 10 bases separating them. The CDR3 bases are TGTGCCAGCAGCCCTGGACAGCTGAACACTGAAGCTTTCTTT. Protein sequence: CASSPGQLNTEAFF.

Turning to this clone: This specimen includes other DNA sequences encoding the same CDR3. The chain has TRBV29-1 and TRBJ2-7; D possibly corresponds to TRBD2 (6 bases). This CDR3 is built from 12 residues. Trimming left V 4 bases short and J 1 base short, with 8 bases between. The V gene's germline CDR1 is SQVTM and CDR2 ANQGSEA. CDR3 DNA sequence: TGCAGCGTTGTGGCGGGGTCCTACGAGCAGTACTTC. Protein product: CSVVAGSYEQYF.

This clone was observed a few times. Other DNA variants within this sample encode the same CDR3. The chain employs TRBV5-6 and TRBJ1-1; TRBD1 is a possible D gene (6 bases). V was shortened by 1 base and J by 5 bases, with 6 bases between the two germline ends. The germline gives CDR1 SGHDT, CDR2 YYEEEE. The CDR3 is 12 residues long. The DNA of the CDR3 is TGTGCCAGCAGCTTGCAGGGGACTGAAGCTTTCTTT. Amino acids: CASSLQGTEAFF.

The chain links TRBV4-2 to TRBJ2-2; D unclear. The length of the CDR3 is 14 residues. V was clipped by 0 bases and J by 6 bases, with 8 bases between them. From germline, CDR1 is LGHNA and CDR2 YNFKEQ. This chain's CDR3 is CASSQDGSPGELFF. The CDR3, as DNA: TGTGCCAGCAGCCAAGACGGTTCACCCGGGGAGCTGTTTTTT.

In this sample, this clone turned up once. This same CDR3 is encoded by further DNA sequences in the sample. The chain combines TRBV27 with TRBJ2-2; 7 nucleotides match TRBD1. The V segment lost 5 bases and the J segment 6 bases; nucleotides outside the gene matches: 6. The CDR3 loop spans 14 amino acids. Germline-derived CDR1 and CDR2 are MNHEY and SMNVEV (reference sequence). The CDR3 DNA is TGTGCCAGCAGTCTTCTCCAGGGGGCCGGGGAGCTGTTTTTT. Encoded protein: CASSLLQGAGELFF.

V and J are TRBV7-9 and TRBJ2-1, with D unresolved. Trimming removed 1 base at V and 10 bases at J, with 11 bases between. The CDR3 consists of 13 residues. The germline V gene has CDR1 SEHNR and CDR2 FQNEAQ (reference sequence). In DNA form, the CDR3 reads TGTGCCAGCAGCTTAGTATTGGGTTGGGAGCAGTTCTTC. As protein: CASSLVLGWEQFF.

V gene TRBV10-1 combines with J gene TRBJ1-1; D not certain. This CDR3 spans 13 amino acids. V lost 9 bases, J lost 0 bases, and 11 bases lay in between. The V gene's germline CDR1 is WNHNN and CDR2 SYGVQD (reference sequence). Written as DNA, the CDR3 is TGCGCCAGTTCACCTTCAATGAACACTGAAGCTTTCTTT. This translates into CASSPSMNTEAFF.

The chain uses TRBV10-1 and TRBJ2-1; D remains unclear. CDR1 and CDR2 from the germline V gene are WNHNN and SYGVQD (reference sequence). The germline V and J ends were trimmed by 4 bases and 0 bases, with 7 bases remaining between them. This CDR3 region has 14 residues. CDR3 nucleotides: TGCGCCAGCAGTGCCCGAAGCTCCTACAATGAGCAGTTCTTC. Its protein is CASSARSSYNEQFF.